The rows below give T cell receptor beta chains drawn from one sample of a study of cytomegalovirus exposure and HLA in healthy donors. Clones were read by immunoSEQ multiplex PCR, and TCRdb kept only the in-frame ones, dropping some. This sample has 100,000 to 150,000 clones, with around three quarters found just once. Sequencing was performed on PBMCs. All receptors derive from a male donor in good health and CMV-seronegative. Both conserved end residues are part of each CDR3. The D gene is left open where the match is weak. A row's size may be missing; if present it is once, few, many or a size class.

v_call: TRBV5-4
j_call: TRBJ1-6
d_call: NA
clone_size: NA
cdr3_aa: CASRREFGHNSPLHF
cdr3_nt: TGTGCCAGCAGGAGGGAATTTGGGCATAATTCACCCCTCCACTTT

v_call: TRBV30
j_call: TRBJ1-5
d_call: TRBD1
clone_size: NA
cdr3_aa: CAWSTGQSNQPQHF
cdr3_nt: TGTGCCTGGAGTACGGGACAGAGCAATCAGCCCCAGCATTTT

v_call: TRBV7-9
j_call: TRBJ2-7
d_call: NA
clone_size: NA
cdr3_aa: CASSFLSYEQYF
cdr3_nt: TGTGCCAGCAGCTTCCTATCCTACGAGCAGTACTTC

v_call: TRBV2
j_call: TRBJ2-5
d_call: TRBD2
clone_size: NA
cdr3_aa: CASGTSGRGQETQYF
cdr3_nt: TGTGCCAGCGGGACTAGCGGGAGGGGGCAAGAGACCCAGTACTTC

v_call: TRBV7-8
j_call: TRBJ2-7
d_call: NA
clone_size: NA
cdr3_aa: CASSLIDTTYEQYF
cdr3_nt: TGTGCCAGCAGCTTAATCGACACCACCTACGAGCAGTACTTC

v_call: TRBV7-3
j_call: TRBJ2-7
d_call: TRBD2
clone_size: NA
cdr3_aa: CASSLGVAGTEQYF
cdr3_nt: TGTGCCAGCAGCTTAGGGGTAGCGGGGACCGAGCAGTACTTC

v_call: TRBV6-6
j_call: TRBJ1-2
d_call: NA
clone_size: once
cdr3_aa: CASRQDSPIGYTF
cdr3_nt: TGTGCCAGCAGGCAGGACAGCCCTATAGGCTACACCTTC

v_call: TRBV7-9
j_call: TRBJ1-1
d_call: NA
clone_size: NA
cdr3_aa: CASSRRRENTEAFF
cdr3_nt: TGTGCCAGCAGCCGGAGGAGGGAGAACACTGAAGCTTTCTTT

v_call: TRBV19
j_call: TRBJ2-3
d_call: TRBD2
clone_size: NA
cdr3_aa: CASSGLGAKYF
cdr3_nt: TGTGCCAGTAGCGGACTAGGGGCCAAGTATTTT

v_call: TRBV30
j_call: TRBJ2-1
d_call: TRBD2
clone_size: NA
cdr3_aa: CAWSVRGDSEQFF
cdr3_nt: TGTGCCTGGAGTGTACGGGGGGATAGCGAGCAGTTCTTC

v_call: TRBV2
j_call: TRBJ1-1
d_call: NA
clone_size: NA
cdr3_aa: CASRATGPTEAFF
cdr3_nt: TGTGCCAGCAGAGCGACAGGACCAACTGAAGCTTTCTTT

v_call: TRBV5-6
j_call: TRBJ1-1
d_call: NA
clone_size: NA
cdr3_aa: CASSFTGIQPTEAFF
cdr3_nt: TGTGCCAGCAGCTTTACAGGGATTCAGCCGACTGAAGCTTTCTTT

v_call: TRBV6-5
j_call: TRBJ2-2
d_call: TRBD2
clone_size: NA
cdr3_aa: CASRKGAGGRGELFF
cdr3_nt: TGTGCCAGCAGGAAAGGAGCGGGAGGCAGGGGGGAGCTGTTTTTT

v_call: TRBV5-1
j_call: TRBJ2-7
d_call: TRBD2
clone_size: NA
cdr3_aa: CASGGGPLDEQYF
cdr3_nt: TGCGCCAGCGGGGGGGGACCCCTTGACGAGCAGTACTTC

v_call: TRBV28
j_call: TRBJ2-5
d_call: NA
clone_size: NA
cdr3_aa: CASSYTGSETQYF
cdr3_nt: TGTGCCAGCAGTTATACAGGGTCCGAGACCCAGTACTTC

v_call: TRBV7-2
j_call: TRBJ2-3
d_call: NA
clone_size: NA
cdr3_aa: CASSLVGGVGADTQYF
cdr3_nt: TGTGCCAGCAGCTTAGTAGGGGGAGTCGGGGCAGATACGCAGTATTTT

v_call: TRBV7-9
j_call: TRBJ1-6
d_call: NA
clone_size: NA
cdr3_aa: CASSLGQNNSPLHF
cdr3_nt: TGTGCCAGCAGCCTAGGGCAGAATAATTCACCCCTCCACTTT

v_call: TRBV11-2
j_call: TRBJ2-1
d_call: NA
clone_size: NA
cdr3_aa: CASSVIWASFNEQFF
cdr3_nt: TGTGCCAGCAGCGTTATATGGGCCTCGTTCAATGAGCAGTTCTTC

v_call: TRBV5-1
j_call: TRBJ2-7
d_call: TRBD1
clone_size: NA
cdr3_aa: CASRDRVGYEQYF
cdr3_nt: TGCGCCAGCAGAGACAGGGTCGGGTACGAGCAGTACTTC

v_call: TRBV9
j_call: TRBJ2-1
d_call: TRBD2
clone_size: NA
cdr3_aa: CASSSKAGALSYNEQFF
cdr3_nt: TGTGCCAGCAGCTCCAAAGCGGGGGCCTTATCTTACAATGAGCAGTTCTTC

v_call: TRBV27
j_call: TRBJ1-2
d_call: TRBD1
clone_size: NA
cdr3_aa: CASSLRQGARGYTF
cdr3_nt: TGTGCCAGCAGTTTAAGACAGGGGGCTCGGGGCTACACCTTC

v_call: TRBV27
j_call: TRBJ2-7
d_call: NA
clone_size: NA
cdr3_aa: CASSLSGSRSEQYF
cdr3_nt: TGTGCCAGCAGTTTATCTGGGAGTCGCAGCGAGCAGTACTTC

v_call: TRBV5-1
j_call: TRBJ2-3
d_call: NA
clone_size: NA
cdr3_aa: CASSLRGVTGDTQYF
cdr3_nt: TGCGCCAGCAGCTTGCGGGGAGTTACGGGAGATACGCAGTATTTT

v_call: TRBV6-6
j_call: TRBJ1-1
d_call: NA
clone_size: few
cdr3_aa: CASSYLDSEAFF
cdr3_nt: TGTGCCAGCAGTTACTTGGACAGTGAAGCTTTCTTT

v_call: TRBV7-9
j_call: TRBJ2-1
d_call: TRBD2
clone_size: NA
cdr3_aa: CASSHRIAGMIFNEQFF
cdr3_nt: TGTGCCAGCAGCCACCGCATAGCGGGGATGATATTCAATGAGCAGTTCTTC

v_call: TRBV12-5
j_call: TRBJ2-7
d_call: NA
clone_size: once
cdr3_aa: CASGSIVRIYEQYF
cdr3_nt: TGTGCTAGTGGTTCCATAGTCAGGATCTACGAGCAGTACTTC

v_call: TRBV7-9
j_call: TRBJ2-1
d_call: NA
clone_size: few
cdr3_aa: CASSLSRANEQFF
cdr3_nt: TGTGCCAGCAGCTTATCCAGGGCGAATGAGCAGTTCTTC

v_call: TRBV6-1
j_call: TRBJ2-6
d_call: NA
clone_size: NA
cdr3_aa: CASSEGAGANVLTF
cdr3_nt: TGTGCCAGCAGTGAAGGCGCTGGGGCCAACGTCCTGACTTTC

v_call: TRBV21-1
j_call: TRBJ1-5
d_call: NA
clone_size: few
cdr3_aa: CAMKGRGPDQPQHF
cdr3_nt: TGTGCCATGAAAGGTAGGGGGCCGGATCAGCCCCAGCATTTT

v_call: TRBV18
j_call: TRBJ2-7
d_call: TRBD2
clone_size: NA
cdr3_aa: CASSPTSAISYEQYF
cdr3_nt: TGTGCCAGCTCACCAACTAGCGCTATCTCCTACGAGCAGTACTTC

v_call: TRBV27
j_call: TRBJ1-1
d_call: TRBD1
clone_size: NA
cdr3_aa: CASSPRTGRSEAFF
cdr3_nt: TGTGCCAGCAGTCCGCGGACAGGGCGGTCTGAAGCTTTCTTT

v_call: TRBV7-9
j_call: TRBJ1-1
d_call: NA
clone_size: NA
cdr3_aa: CSSSFWDKNTEAFF
cdr3_nt: TGTTCCAGCAGTTTCTGGGACAAGAACACTGAAGCTTTCTTT

v_call: TRBV6-4
j_call: TRBJ2-5
d_call: TRBD2
clone_size: once
cdr3_aa: CASSEIAGEEKTQYF
cdr3_nt: TGTGCCAGCAGTGAAATAGCGGGAGAGGAAAAGACCCAGTACTTC

v_call: TRBV7-9
j_call: TRBJ2-1
d_call: NA
clone_size: NA
cdr3_aa: CASSSGNEQFF
cdr3_nt: TGTGCCAGCAGTTCCGGGAATGAGCAGTTCTTC

v_call: TRBV7-9
j_call: TRBJ2-5
d_call: NA
clone_size: NA
cdr3_aa: CASRTTRGRETQYF
cdr3_nt: TGTGCCAGCAGAACTACTAGGGGGAGAGAGACCCAGTACTTC

v_call: TRBV15
j_call: TRBJ2-7
d_call: NA
clone_size: NA
cdr3_aa: CATSRDPRVSEQYF
cdr3_nt: TGTGCCACCAGCAGAGATCCGAGAGTCTCCGAGCAGTACTTC

v_call: TRBV2
j_call: TRBJ2-2
d_call: NA
clone_size: NA
cdr3_aa: CASSELRNTGELFF
cdr3_nt: TGTGCCAGCAGTGAACTCAGGAACACCGGGGAGCTGTTTTTT

v_call: TRBV5-1
j_call: TRBJ2-7
d_call: NA
clone_size: NA
cdr3_aa: CASSLVGGKSYEQYF
cdr3_nt: TGCGCCAGCAGCTTGGTCGGCGGGAAATCCTACGAGCAGTACTTC

v_call: TRBV4-3
j_call: TRBJ2-7
d_call: TRBD2
clone_size: NA
cdr3_aa: CASSQDSLAGGIGFYEQYF
cdr3_nt: TGCGCCAGCAGCCAAGACTCTCTAGCGGGGGGTATTGGGTTCTACGAGCAGTACTTC

v_call: TRBV10-3
j_call: TRBJ1-5
d_call: NA
clone_size: NA
cdr3_aa: CAISEGSGERNQPQHF
cdr3_nt: TGTGCCATCAGTGAGGGGTCGGGAGAAAGGAATCAGCCCCAGCATTTT

v_call: TRBV5-4
j_call: TRBJ1-1
d_call: TRBD1
clone_size: NA
cdr3_aa: CASRGTATNTEAFF
cdr3_nt: TGTGCCAGCAGAGGGACAGCGACAAACACTGAAGCTTTCTTT

v_call: TRBV7-9
j_call: TRBJ2-5
d_call: NA
clone_size: NA
cdr3_aa: CASRGARETQYF
cdr3_nt: TGTGCCAGCAGGGGGGCTCGGGAGACCCAGTACTTC

v_call: TRBV29-1
j_call: TRBJ1-6
d_call: TRBD1
clone_size: few
cdr3_aa: CSVEDSGTGGPLHF
cdr3_nt: TGCAGCGTTGAAGATTCGGGGACAGGGGGCCCCCTCCACTTT

v_call: TRBV7-3
j_call: TRBJ1-6
d_call: NA
clone_size: NA
cdr3_aa: CASSKQGIGSPLHF
cdr3_nt: TGTGCCAGCAGCAAGCAGGGAATAGGGTCACCCCTCCACTTT

v_call: TRBV2
j_call: TRBJ2-1
d_call: NA
clone_size: NA
cdr3_aa: CASSEQLAYNEQFF
cdr3_nt: TGTGCCAGCAGTGAGCAACTAGCCTACAATGAGCAGTTCTTC

v_call: TRBV6-1
j_call: TRBJ1-6
d_call: NA
clone_size: NA
cdr3_aa: CASSERSRGSIRSPLHF
cdr3_nt: TGTGCCAGCAGTGAAAGGAGTAGGGGTTCCATTAGGTCACCCCTCCACTTT

v_call: TRBV6-5
j_call: TRBJ2-7
d_call: TRBD2
clone_size: few
cdr3_aa: CASSVTGTIYEQYF
cdr3_nt: TGTGCCAGCAGTGTAACCGGGACTATCTACGAGCAGTACTTC

v_call: TRBV5-1
j_call: TRBJ1-2
d_call: NA
clone_size: NA
cdr3_aa: CASSPRTGDYGYTF
cdr3_nt: TGCGCCAGCAGCCCACGGACGGGGGACTATGGCTACACCTTC

v_call: TRBV7-2
j_call: TRBJ2-2
d_call: TRBD1
clone_size: NA
cdr3_aa: CASSLSRGSTGELFF
cdr3_nt: TGTGCCAGCAGCTTATCCAGGGGGAGCACCGGGGAGCTGTTTTTT

v_call: TRBV5-1
j_call: TRBJ1-1
d_call: NA
clone_size: NA
cdr3_aa: CASSETARNTEAFF
cdr3_nt: TGCGCCAGCAGCGAGACAGCAAGGAACACTGAAGCTTTCTTT

v_call: TRBV14
j_call: TRBJ2-5
d_call: TRBD2
clone_size: few
cdr3_aa: CASSRDVGGETQYF
cdr3_nt: TGTGCCAGCAGCCGAGACGTCGGGGGGGAGACCCAGTACTTC

v_call: TRBV29-1
j_call: TRBJ2-6
d_call: NA
clone_size: NA
cdr3_aa: CSVRGTGANVLTF
cdr3_nt: TGCAGCGTTAGAGGGACTGGGGCCAACGTCCTGACTTTC